These 28 T cell receptor beta chains share one sample of origin, sequenced in a study of blood T cells in healthy people across ages. A sample-barcoded 5' primer and a J-beta primer mix were used in a second PCR of about 7 to 11 cycles. TCRdb independently ran MiXCR on the 5' RACE reads; one entry per CDR3 protein. The data show some 670,000 distinct CDR3 sequences, over 40% seen once. Sample: blood. These receptor sequences come from a woman of 80 years or more in good health.

As to this clonotype: A much larger clone lies a single base off, so this may be a read error. This chain links TRBV5-1 with TRBJ2-7; a weak D match, TRBD2 (5 bases). Germline V gene lookup returns CDR1 SGHRS and CDR2 YFSETQ. The CDR3 runs 14 residues. The V gene lost 7 bases and the J gene lost 3 bases, with 17 bases spanning the gap. The CDR3 loop reads CASGRRTSNYEQYF. CDR3 nucleotides: TGCGCCAGCGGGCGGAGGACCTCCAACTACGAGCAGTACTTC.

The chain combines TRBV5-1 with TRBJ2-5, with TRBD2 matching 8 bases. Trimming removed 3 bases from V and 11 bases from J; junction bases left unmatched: 18. The CDR3 covers 16 residues. The germline CDR1 and CDR2 sequences are SGHRS and YFSETQ. The CDR3 region has the DNA TGCGCCAGCAGCTGGGCTGTGGCGGGGGGCGAGAATGAGCAGTACTTC. Translated: CASSWAVAGGENEQYF.

With respect to this clonotype: A read error is possible here, since a much larger clone lies one base away. V and J are TRBV5-6 and TRBJ2-7; TRBD2 aligns across 9 bases. Germline CDR1 is SGHDT and CDR2 is YYEEEE. The CDR3 spans 17 residues. The chain's CDR3 is CACSLGSLTSGSYEQYF. As DNA, the CDR3 is TGTGCCTGCAGCTTGGGGTCCTTGACTAGCGGCTCCTACGAGCAGTACTTC.

Note on this clonotype: A much larger clone differs by one base, so this may be a read error. V usage is TRBV5-1 and J usage is TRBJ2-3; 11 bases line up with TRBD2. The CDR3 is 16 amino acids. Germline V CDR1 and CDR2: SGHRS, YFSETQ. CDR3 bases: TGCGCCAGCAACTTGGCGGGACTAGCGGTAACAGATACGCAGTATTTT. Its protein product is CASNLAGLAVTDTQYF.

The V gene is TRBV29-1, the J gene TRBJ1-2; the match to TRBD1 covers 7 bases. The V gene end was trimmed by 3 bases and the J gene end by 4 bases; junction bases not matched to a gene: 8. CDR3 length equals 14 residues. Per germline, CDR1 SQVTM and CDR2 ANQGSEA. The CDR3 is CSVDGTGTAYGYTF. CDR3 in DNA: TGCAGCGTTGATGGTACCGGGACAGCCTATGGCTACACCTTC.

On this clonotype itself: One base away lies a much larger clone, so this may be a sequencing read error. The chain couples TRBV15 to TRBJ2-7; tentative D call: TRBD2 (6 bases). Germline CDR1 LNHNV, CDR2 YYDKDF (reference sequence). The V and J ends lost 0 bases and 7 bases respectively, with 10 bases between them. The CDR3 covers 13 residues. In DNA, the CDR3 is TGTGCCACCAGCAGAGATGTAGGGACTGAGCAGTACTTC. Encoded protein: CATSRDVGTEQYF. The whole variable domain, filled in from reference TRBV15 and TRBJ2-7, reads DAMVIQNPRYQVTQFGKPVTLSCSQTLNHNVMYWYQQKSSQAPKLLFHYYDKDFNNEADTPDNFQSRRPNTSFCFLDIRSPGLGDTAMYLCATSRDVGTEQYFGPGTRLTVT.

The chain has TRBV9 and TRBJ1-5; 9 bases match TRBD1. The CDR3 extends over 15 amino acids. The V and J ends lost 3 bases and 6 bases, in that order; junction bases with no gene match: 7. The germline V gene has CDR1 SGDLS and CDR2 YYNGEE. CDR3: CASSDGTGTGQPQHF. CDR3 coding DNA: TGTGCCAGCAGCGATGGGACAGGGACCGGTCAGCCCCAGCATTTT.

The table lists this clonotype with a few counts. The chain joins TRBV28 to TRBJ1-2; no clear D gene. The CDR3 runs to 13 residues. V lost 5 bases to trimming and J lost 8 bases, with 15 bases between them. Germline assignment: CDR1 MDHEN and CDR2 SYDVKM. CDR3 nucleotide sequence: TGTGCCAGCAGTGTAAATCCTCTATACGGCTACACCTTC. It yields the protein CASSVNPLYGYTF.

This clonotype has only a few counts. This chain connects TRBV7-2 to TRBJ2-3, with unresolved D. Germline V gives CDR1 SGHTA, CDR2 FQGNSA. This CDR3 region has 13 residues. Trimming removed 4 bases at V and 6 bases at J, with 11 bases between. CDR3: CASSSGIGDTQYF. The CDR3, as DNA: TGTGCCAGCAGCTCTGGGATTGGGGATACGCAGTATTTT. The whole variable domain, filled in from reference TRBV7-2 and TRBJ2-3, reads GAGVSQSPSNKVTEKGKDVELRCDPISGHTALYWYRQSLGQGLEFLIYFQGNSAPDKSGLPSDRFSAERTGGSVSTLTIQRTQQEDSAVYLCASSSGIGDTQYFGPGTRLTVL.

The genes are TRBV3-1 and TRBJ2-4, with TRBD2 matching over 11 bases. TRBJ2-5 matches the DNA end more closely, so the J call is doubtful. Germline V lookup: CDR1 LGHDT, CDR2 YNNKEL (reference sequence). The CDR3 has 19 residues. The CDR3 is CASSPSLITSGGPGGTQYF. The CDR3 DNA reads as TGTGCCAGCAGCCCTTCGCTAATAACTAGCGGGGGACCTGGTGGGACCCAGTACTTC.

About this clonotype itself: This clone may be a read error of a much larger clone one base away. The V gene is TRBV10-3, the J gene TRBJ2-7; a weak D match, TRBD1 (6 bases). CDR3 length equals 12 residues. Germline CDR1 reads ENHRY; CDR2 reads SYGVKD. This CDR3 is CAFSDRSYEQYF. In nucleotides, the CDR3 is TGTGCCTTCAGTGACAGGTCCTACGAGCAGTACTTC.

The rearrangement uses TRBV18 and TRBJ2-5; D not certain. Germline loops: CDR1 KGHSH, CDR2 LQKENI. This CDR3 spans 13 amino acids. Trimming pared 1 base from V and 3 bases from J, leaving 6 bases between. This CDR3 reads CASSPLKEETQYF. CDR3 nucleotide sequence: TGTGCCAGCTCACCACTGAAAGAAGAGACCCAGTACTTC.

For this clonotype: A read error may explain this, as a much larger clone is one base away. The V and J genes are TRBV12-3 or TRBV12-4 and TRBJ2-3, with 10 bases fitting TRBD1. This CDR3 contains 17 residues. CDR3 loop: CASSLRFGTGEGDAQYF. CDR3 sequence (DNA): TGTGCCAGCAGTTTAAGATTTGGGACAGGGGAAGGAGATGCGCAGTATTTT.

This clonotype occurred many times. The chain has TRBV28 and TRBJ2-3, with TRBD1 matching over 10 bases. The V segment lost 6 bases and the J segment 1 base; nucleotides outside the gene matches: 13. The CDR3 runs 18 residues. Germline V gene lookup returns CDR1 MDHEN and CDR2 SYDVKM. The CDR3 loop is CASSEVPGTGARTDTQYF. Here the CDR3 DNA reads TGTGCCAGCAGCGAAGTTCCCGGGACAGGGGCCCGCACAGATACGCAGTATTTT.

V and J are TRBV28 and TRBJ2-3; 8 bases are shared with TRBD2. The CDR3 is made up of 14 amino acids. CDR1 and CDR2 (germline): MDHEN, SYDVKM. Unmatched junction bases numbered 3, after V lost 3 bases and J lost 4 bases. DNA for the CDR3: TGTGCCAGCAGTTTCCCGGGAGGGTCAGATACGCAGTATTTT. It yields the protein CASSFPGGSDTQYF.

The chain combines TRBV28 with TRBJ2-1; D assignment may be TRBD1 or TRBD2 (5 bases each). The last part of the DNA fits TRBJ2-7 better; the J call may be wrong. The V gene's germline CDR1 is MDHEN and CDR2 SYDVKM. The CDR3 sequence is 15 residues long. Here the CDR3 reads CASAAAGRATYEQYF. In nucleotides, the CDR3 is TGTGCCAGCGCAGCCGCAGGGCGGGCGACCTACGAGCAGTACTTC.

This clonotype was picked up one time. The genes are TRBV5-1 and TRBJ2-4; D gene ambiguous. The DNA end favors TRBJ2-7, so the J call may be wrong. The CDR3 runs to 13 residues. The germline gives CDR1 SGHRS, CDR2 YFSETQ. The DNA for the CDR3 is TGCGCCAGCAGCCTCAGGACCTCCTACGAGCAGTACTTC. Translated: CASSLRTSYEQYF.

This chain connects TRBV20-1 to TRBJ1-6, with D tentatively TRBD1 (6 bases). From germline, CDR1 is DFQATT and CDR2 SNEGSKA (reference sequence). This CDR3 has 12 residues. CDR3: CSAFKGGSPLHF. DNA for the CDR3: TGCAGCGCTTTTAAAGGGGGTTCACCCCTCCACTTT.

This clonotype came up once. The genes are TRBV4-2 and TRBJ1-2; no clear D. Germline lookup yields CDR1 LGHNA and CDR2 YNFKEQ. The CDR3 has 13 amino acids. V lost 0 bases to trimming and J lost 7 bases, with 9 bases between them. The CDR3 region has the DNA TGTGCCAGCAGCCAAGACGAAGTGGGTGGCTACACCTTC. This gives the protein CASSQDEVGGYTF.

V usage is TRBV6-5 and J usage is TRBJ1-5, with D possibly TRBD1 on 5 matching bases. Germline-derived CDR1 and CDR2 are MNHEY and SVGAGI. This CDR3 contains 14 residues. V was shortened by 6 bases and J by 7 bases, with 16 bases between the two germline ends. DNA of the CDR3: TGTGCCAGCAGCACAGGTAGGATCGGACAGCCCCAGCATTTT. As protein: CASSTGRIGQPQHF.

On this clonotype itself: A much larger clone differs from this one at a single base, so this may be a read error. This sequence joins TRBV20-1 and TRBJ2-1; the match to TRBD2 covers 10 bases. The DNA matches TRBJ2-7 better at its end, which makes the J call doubtful. This CDR3 spans 17 amino acids. CDR1 is DFQATT and CDR2 is SNEGSKA in the germline V gene (reference sequence). The CDR3 loop reads CSARDSLAGALNNEQYF. CDR3 in DNA: TGCAGTGCTAGAGATTCCCTAGCGGGGGCTCTTAACAATGAGCAGTACTTC.

This clonotype was recorded many times. The chain links TRBV20-1 to TRBJ2-4, with 7 bases fitting TRBD1. The length of the CDR3 is 16 residues. CDR1 and CDR2 (germline): DFQATT, SNEGSKA (reference sequence). Unmatched junction bases numbered 9, after V lost 4 bases and J lost 0 bases. In nucleotides, the CDR3 is TGCAGTGCTAAAGACAGGGTAATCGGAGCCAAAAACATTCAGTACTTC. Protein sequence: CSAKDRVIGAKNIQYF.

The V gene is TRBV11-2, the J gene TRBJ1-1, with D uncertain. This CDR3 comprises 14 residues. V lost 2 bases and J lost 4, with 11 bases in between. Germline CDR1 and CDR2: SGHAT and FQNNGV. The DNA of the CDR3 is TGTGCCAGCAGCTTATGGGGTTTAGGCACTGAAGCTTTCTTT. It yields the protein CASSLWGLGTEAFF.

This clonotype was counted a few times. The chain has TRBV12-3 or TRBV12-4 and TRBJ1-2; TRBD1 is a possible D gene (5 bases). V lost 7 bases and J lost 8, with 17 bases in between. The CDR3 is 13 residues long. As DNA, the CDR3 is TGTGCCAGCACCCCTTGGGGCCCGGAAGGCTACACCTTC. Translating gives CASTPWGPEGYTF.

The chain joins TRBV3-1 to TRBJ2-3, with TRBD2 matching over 7 bases. The CDR3 consists of 15 residues. The V gene end was trimmed by 4 bases and the J gene end by 5 bases; junction bases not matched to a gene: 9. Germline V gene sequence: CDR1 LGHDT, CDR2 YNNKEL (reference sequence). The CDR3 loop is CASSPPGTNLDTQYF. Here the CDR3 DNA reads TGTGCCAGCAGCCCCCCCGGGACTAACCTAGATACGCAGTATTTT.

The rearrangement uses TRBV5-6 and TRBJ2-1; possible D gene TRBD2, 5 bases. The CDR3 is 14 residues long. The ends were cut back, 4 bases at V and 7 bases at J, with 15 bases in the middle. Germline loops: CDR1 SGHDT, CDR2 YYEEEE. This CDR3 reads CASSALLRGNEQFF. CDR3 sequence (DNA): TGTGCCAGCAGCGCCCTCTTAAGAGGGAATGAGCAGTTCTTC.

The chain has TRBV7-2 and TRBJ1-1, with D possibly matching TRBD1 (6 bases). The germline V and J ends were trimmed by 4 bases and 7 bases, with 16 bases remaining between them. CDR1 is SGHTA, CDR2 FQGNSA, per germline. The CDR3 covers 14 residues. The CDR3 loop reads CASSSQGGNFEAFF. The CDR3, as DNA: TGTGCCAGCAGCTCTCAAGGGGGTAACTTTGAAGCTTTCTTT.

Comment on this clonotype: Compared with germline, one end of the junction differs, possibly owing to a read error. Here the CDR3 DNA reads TGTGTCAGTAGTTCCTGGCCTGGGGATGAAAAACTGTTTTTT. Amino acids: CVSSSWPGDEKLFF. The rearrangement uses TRBV19 and TRBJ1-4, with unresolved D. CDR3 size: 14 residues. The germline gives CDR1 LNHDA, CDR2 SQIVND (reference sequence).